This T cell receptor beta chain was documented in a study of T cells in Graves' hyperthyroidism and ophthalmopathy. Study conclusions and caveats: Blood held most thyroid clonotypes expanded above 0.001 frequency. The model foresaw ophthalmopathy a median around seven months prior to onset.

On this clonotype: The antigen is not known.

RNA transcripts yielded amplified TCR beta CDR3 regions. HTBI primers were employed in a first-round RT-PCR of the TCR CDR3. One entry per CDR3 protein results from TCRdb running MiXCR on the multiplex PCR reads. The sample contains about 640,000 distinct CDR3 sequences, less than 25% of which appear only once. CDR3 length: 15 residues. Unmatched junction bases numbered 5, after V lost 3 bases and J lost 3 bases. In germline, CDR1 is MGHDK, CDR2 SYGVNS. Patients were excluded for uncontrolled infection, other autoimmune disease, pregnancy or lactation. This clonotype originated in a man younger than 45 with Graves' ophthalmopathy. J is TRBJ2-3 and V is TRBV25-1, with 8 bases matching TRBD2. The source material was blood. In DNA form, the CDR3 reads TGTGCCAGCAGTGACAGCGGGGGTATTACAGATACGCAGTATTTT. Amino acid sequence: CASSDSGGITDTQYF.